The 31 T cell receptor beta chains given below trace back to one sample, sequenced in a study of blood T cells in healthy people across ages. Then a second PCR, running roughly 6 to 11 cycles, was carried out with a sample-barcoded 5' primer and a J-beta primer mix. From the 5' RACE reads, TCRdb called clonotypes with MiXCR, one entry per CDR3 protein. The sample yields roughly 900,000 distinct CDR3 sequences, around 49% seen once. What was sequenced was blood. The receptor set was obtained from a man aged 25-45 years in good health.

V is TRBV7-2 and J is TRBJ1-6, with D possibly matching TRBD1 (5 bases). This CDR3 is built from 15 residues. With 1 base removed from V and 3 bases from J, the gap between germline ends came to 7 bases. Germline V gives CDR1 SGHTA, CDR2 FQGNSA. CDR3 in amino acids: CASSLGQIYNSPLHF. The CDR3 DNA reads as TGTGCCAGCAGCTTAGGACAGATCTATAATTCACCCCTCCACTTT.

The rearrangement joins TRBV20-1 to TRBJ2-4, with 8 bases lining up with TRBD2. Judging by the DNA end, TRBJ2-7 fits better; the J call may be wrong. This CDR3 spans 15 amino acids. Germline CDR1 reads DFQATT; CDR2 reads SNEGSKA (reference sequence). CDR3 protein: CSARDRVSGIYEQYF. The CDR3 bases are TGCAGTGCTAGAGATAGGGTTAGCGGGATCTACGAGCAGTACTTC.

This clonotype was seen ten or more times. The chain joins TRBV29-1 to TRBJ2-1; D call uncertain. Germline CDR1 reads SQVTM; CDR2 reads ANQGSEA. The CDR3 totals 13 residues. V gave up 5 bases and J gave up 5 bases, with 13 bases separating them. The CDR3 DNA is TGCAGCGTTCCAAATATATTACACAATGAGCAGTTCTTC. This codes for CSVPNILHNEQFF.

This clonotype was detected a few times. The chain has TRBV7-3 and TRBJ2-1; weak D call: TRBD2 (5 bases). V dropped 2 bases and J dropped 3 bases, with 17 bases sitting between them. This CDR3 spans 17 amino acids. The V gene's germline CDR1 is SGHTA and CDR2 FQGTGA. The DNA of the CDR3 is TGTGCCAGCAGCTTAGCTTCGAGAGGGAATGGCTACAATGAGCAGTTCTTC. Residues: CASSLASRGNGYNEQFF.

Details on this clonotype: The junction departs from germline at one end; a sequencing error may be responsible. The rearrangement links TRBV20-1 to TRBJ1-4, with a weak D call TRBD1 (6 bases). Per the germline V gene, CDR1 is DFQATT and CDR2 is SNEGSKA (reference sequence). The CDR3 contains 16 residues. The CDR3 loop reads CSARSRTGPTNEELFF. The CDR3 DNA is TGCAGTGCTCGGTCCCGTACAGGGCCAACTAATGAAGAACTGTTTTTT.

This clonotype was observed a handful of times. In DNA, the CDR3 is TGCAGTGCTAGAGATTCACGGCGGGGGGCTGTGACCCAGTACTTC. Translating gives CSARDSRRGAVTQYF. This rearrangement joins TRBV20-1 to TRBJ2-5, with 8 bases fitting TRBD2. With V trimmed by 0 bases and J by 7 bases, 10 bases remained unmatched. This CDR3 has 15 amino acids. The germline CDR1 and CDR2 sequences are DFQATT and SNEGSKA (reference sequence).

This chain links TRBV12-3 or TRBV12-4 with TRBJ2-5; 7 nucleotides match TRBD1. The J segment lost 4 bases and the V segment lost 2 bases, leaving 7 bases of the junction unmatched. The CDR3 is 15 residues long. The CDR3 coding sequence is TGTGCCAGCAGTTTAAGTGACAGGGTAGTAGAGACCCAGTACTTC. Its protein is CASSLSDRVVETQYF.

The gene calls are TRBV6-2 or TRBV6-3 and TRBJ2-5; weak D call: TRBD2 (6 bases). V lost 7 bases and J 11 bases, leaving 20 bases between the germline ends. The germline V gene encodes CDR1 MNHEY and CDR2 SVGEGT. The CDR3 consists of 13 residues. CDR3 in amino acids: CASTRARSREQYF. For the CDR3, the DNA is TGTGCCAGCACCCGCGCCCGATCCCGGGAGCAGTACTTC.

This clonotype was seen a single time. The rearrangement uses TRBV5-1 and TRBJ1-1; D call uncertain. The CDR3 sequence is 14 residues long. The ends were cut back, 2 bases at V and 6 bases at J, with 14 bases in the middle. CDR1 SGHRS and CDR2 YFSETQ come from the germline V gene. CDR3 residues: CASSFSARDSEAFF. The DNA of the CDR3 is TGCGCCAGCAGCTTTTCAGCCCGGGATTCTGAAGCTTTCTTT.

The table lists this clonotype with a few counts. J is TRBJ2-1 and V is TRBV3-1; the D gene is possibly TRBD2 (5 bases). Trimming cost V 3 bases and J 4 bases, with 13 bases left between them. The CDR3 runs 15 residues. Germline V gene data show CDR1 as LGHDT and CDR2 as YNNKEL (reference sequence). CDR3 DNA sequence: TGTGCCAGCAGCCATGTCCAGCGGTATTACAATGAGCAGTTCTTC. Translating it yields CASSHVQRYYNEQFF.

The chain joins TRBV4-1 to TRBJ2-1; D possibly matches TRBD1 or TRBD2 (5 bases each). Germline CDR1 and CDR2: MGHRA and YSYEKL. V was clipped by 2 bases and J by 8 bases, with 19 bases between them. This CDR3 comprises 16 residues. The CDR3 nucleotides are TGCGCCAGCAGCCAAAGTTCGGGACCCCACGGGGATGAGCAGTTCTTC. It encodes CASSQSSGPHGDEQFF.

This clonotype was seen a handful of times. The chain recombines TRBV5-1 with TRBJ2-1; D gene ambiguous. From germline, CDR1 is SGHRS and CDR2 YFSETQ. Trimming left V 0 bases short and J 2 bases short, with 9 bases between. The CDR3 runs 15 residues. CDR3 DNA: TGCGCCAGCAGCTTGGCTAGGGCCCCCTACAATGAGCAGTTCTTC. Its protein is CASSLARAPYNEQFF.

The chain has TRBV7-9 and TRBJ2-1; D possibly uses TRBD1 or TRBD2 (6 bases each). V was cut by 6 bases and J by 4 bases, with 19 bases left in between. The CDR3 is 16 amino acids. Germline V gene lookup returns CDR1 SEHNR and CDR2 FQNEAQ (reference sequence). The chain's CDR3 is CASSPGMTGAYNEQFF. As DNA, the CDR3 is TGTGCCAGCAGTCCGGGTATGACGGGGGCATACAATGAGCAGTTCTTC. The whole variable domain, filled in from reference TRBV7-9 and TRBJ2-1, reads DTGVSQNPRHKITKRGQNVTFRCDPISEHNRLYWYRQTLGQGPEFLTYFQNEAQLEKSRLLSDRFSAERPKGSFSTLEIQRTEQGDSAMYLCASSPGMTGAYNEQFFGPGTRLTVL.

On this clonotype: One end of the junction varies from germline; a read error may be responsible. V usage is TRBV12-3 or TRBV12-4 and J usage is TRBJ2-3; D is possibly TRBD2 (7 bases). The CDR3 loop spans 15 amino acids. DNA for the CDR3: TGTGCCAGCACTTCCACGCGGGGGCAGGCAGATGCGCAGTATTTT. Its protein product is CASTSTRGQADAQYF.

V usage is TRBV5-1 and J usage is TRBJ2-5; no definite D call. The J call may not be correct, given that the DNA end is closer to TRBJ2-7. The CDR3 has 13 amino acids. The V gene's germline CDR1 is SGHRS and CDR2 YFSETQ. CDR3 sequence: CASSARPLYEQYF. In DNA form, the CDR3 reads TGCGCCAGCAGCGCACGGCCCCTATACGAGCAGTACTTC.

The chain joins TRBV20-1 to TRBJ1-1; TRBD1 agrees at 7 bases. J gave up 1 base and V 3 bases, and 11 bases lay outside the gene matches. Germline assignment: CDR1 DFQATT and CDR2 SNEGSKA (reference sequence). The CDR3 runs 16 residues. In DNA, the CDR3 is TGCAGTGCTAGTGGGCCCCCGGACAGGCCGAACACTGAAGCTTTCTTT. Its translation is CSASGPPDRPNTEAFF.

CDR3 loop: CAISAARGDPNQPQHF. CDR3 in DNA: TGTGCCATCAGCGCGGCCCGTGGGGACCCCAATCAGCCCCAGCATTTT. This chain links TRBV10-3 with TRBJ1-5; D possibly corresponds to TRBD1 (5 bases). Germline CDR1 ENHRY, CDR2 SYGVKD. Between the trimmed V and J ends, which lost 6 bases and 3 bases, there was a span of 18 bases. The CDR3 has 16 residues.

Note on this clonotype: A junction boundary mismatches the germline segment, possibly from a read error. The genes are TRBV4-3 and TRBJ2-1, with TRBD2 matching 8 bases. Per germline, CDR1 LGHNA and CDR2 YSLEER. This CDR3 has 15 residues. The CDR3 nucleotides read TGCGCCGGCAGCCAAGATCGGGGGGGTTTAAATGAGCAGTTCTTC. It codes for CAGSQDRGGLNEQFF.

This chain connects TRBV11-3 to TRBJ2-3, with D possibly being TRBD2 (7 bases). The CDR3 loop spans 17 amino acids. Trimming took off 3 bases at V and 2 bases at J, with 18 bases between the two ends. CDR1 and CDR2 from the germline V gene are SGHNT and YENEEA. The DNA for the CDR3 is TGTGCCAGCAGCTTGGATCGGGGGGCGAGATCCACAGATACGCAGTATTTT. It encodes CASSLDRGARSTDTQYF.

The chain uses TRBV10-3 and TRBJ2-1; 9 positions agree with TRBD2. V was pared by 2 bases and J by 2 bases, with 4 bases of the junction left unmatched. Germline V gives CDR1 ENHRY, CDR2 SYGVKD. This CDR3 spans 16 amino acids. CDR3 amino acids: CAISEGLARAYNEQFF. As DNA, the CDR3 is TGTGCCATCAGTGAGGGACTAGCGAGGGCCTACAATGAGCAGTTCTTC.

This chain connects TRBV7-6 to TRBJ2-1, with D possibly being TRBD1 (5 bases). The ends were cut back, 1 base at V and 6 bases at J, with 13 bases in the middle. The V gene's germline CDR1 is SGHVS and CDR2 FNYEAQ. The CDR3 is made up of 15 amino acids. The CDR3 nucleotides are TGTGCCAGCAGCTTAGAAGACGACAGACGCAATGAGCAGTTCTTC. It is translated as CASSLEDDRRNEQFF.

This clonotype was found many times. A much bigger clone sits one base away, suggesting this may be a read error. The CDR3 DNA sequence: TGTGCCAGCAGCTTATCCCGAGCGGGTGGAAATGAGCAGTTCTTC. It encodes CASSLSRAGGNEQFF. This rearrangement joins TRBV7-2 to TRBJ2-1; maybe TRBD2 (6 bases). Germline V lookup: CDR1 SGHTA, CDR2 FQGNSA. The V and J ends lost 2 bases and 7 bases respectively, with 15 bases between them. This CDR3 region has 15 residues.

A word on this clonotype: Sequence at one end of the junction differs from germline and may be a read error. The genes are TRBV15 and TRBJ1-4; D is ambiguous. Germline values: CDR1 LNHNV, CDR2 YYDKDF (reference sequence). There are 16 residues in the CDR3. The CDR3 reads CATGRDSGRGYEKLFF. The DNA of the CDR3 is TGTGCCACCGGCAGAGATTCCGGACGGGGATATGAAAAACTGTTTTTT.

The chain has TRBV6-6 and TRBJ1-2; D is uncertain. The length of the CDR3 is 12 residues. Trimming removed 5 bases at V and 8 bases at J, with 12 bases between. Germline loops: CDR1 MNHNY, CDR2 SVGAGI (reference sequence). The CDR3 protein is CASSPNIGGYTF. The CDR3 bases are TGTGCCAGCAGTCCAAATATTGGGGGCTACACCTTC.

This clonotype was found a few times. The chain carries TRBV27 and TRBJ2-3, with a possible D match to TRBD1 (6 bases). With 3 bases removed from V and 2 bases from J, the gap between germline ends came to 9 bases. The germline V gene encodes CDR1 MNHEY and CDR2 SMNVEV (reference sequence). CDR3 size: 14 residues. The CDR3 DNA reads as TGTGCCAGCAGTTTTTGGGACAACACAGATACGCAGTATTTT. It yields the protein CASSFWDNTDTQYF.

This chain connects TRBV20-1 to TRBJ2-1; 9 bases align to TRBD1. J gave up 4 bases and V 6 bases, and 7 bases lay outside the gene matches. The CDR3 totals 14 residues. The V gene's germline CDR1 is DFQATT and CDR2 SNEGSKA (reference sequence). This chain's CDR3 is CSAQGAGTYNEQFF. The CDR3 coding sequence is TGCAGTGCACAGGGGGCGGGGACGTACAATGAGCAGTTCTTC.

The chain has TRBV9 and TRBJ1-4, with a tentative D call TRBD1 (6 bases). The CDR3 has 17 residues. Germline-derived CDR1 and CDR2 are SGDLS and YYNGEE. Trimming removed 2 bases at V and 4 bases at J, with 18 bases between. Here the CDR3 reads CASSVAPTGRDNEKLFF. As DNA, the CDR3 is TGTGCCAGCAGCGTTGCTCCGACAGGTCGGGATAATGAAAAACTGTTTTTT.

V gene TRBV6-4 combines with J gene TRBJ2-4, with 14 bases fitting TRBD2. TRBJ2-7 matches the DNA end more closely, so the J call is doubtful. The CDR3 covers 17 residues. From germline, CDR1 is MRHNA and CDR2 SNTAGT. CDR3: CASSAGTSGGHGYEQYF. Here the CDR3 DNA reads TGTGCCAGCAGTGCCGGGACTAGCGGGGGTCACGGTTACGAGCAGTACTTC.

The rearrangement links TRBV4-1 to TRBJ2-5, with TRBD1 matching over 7 bases. With the DNA end fitting TRBJ2-7 better, the J assignment may be wrong. This CDR3 has 17 residues. The V gene's germline CDR1 is MGHRA and CDR2 YSYEKL. CDR3 sequence reads: CASSQENRGPKSYEQYF. The CDR3 DNA reads TGCGCCAGCAGCCAAGAGAACAGGGGACCCAAGTCGTACGAGCAGTACTTC.

This clonotype was recorded a few times. The rearrangement uses TRBV24-1 and TRBJ2-3, with D possibly being TRBD1 or TRBD2 (5 bases each). Trimming shortened V by 6 bases and J by 2 bases, and 11 bases separated the two germline ends. This CDR3 is 14 amino acids long. Germline lookup yields CDR1 KGHDR and CDR2 SFDVKD. For the CDR3, the DNA is TGTGCCACCAGTAGCCGGGGCCTCACAGATACGCAGTATTTT. Amino acid sequence: CATSSRGLTDTQYF.

This clonotype was observed a few times. CDR3 in amino acids: CASGTSGGEETQYF. The CDR3, as DNA: TGTGCCAGCGGGACTAGCGGGGGGGAAGAGACCCAGTACTTC. The chain carries TRBV6-2 or TRBV6-3 and TRBJ2-5; 16 bases fit TRBD2. V dropped 8 bases and J dropped 3; count of bases not matched to a gene: 0. The CDR3 loop spans 14 amino acids. Germline-derived CDR1 and CDR2 are MNHEY and SVGEGT.